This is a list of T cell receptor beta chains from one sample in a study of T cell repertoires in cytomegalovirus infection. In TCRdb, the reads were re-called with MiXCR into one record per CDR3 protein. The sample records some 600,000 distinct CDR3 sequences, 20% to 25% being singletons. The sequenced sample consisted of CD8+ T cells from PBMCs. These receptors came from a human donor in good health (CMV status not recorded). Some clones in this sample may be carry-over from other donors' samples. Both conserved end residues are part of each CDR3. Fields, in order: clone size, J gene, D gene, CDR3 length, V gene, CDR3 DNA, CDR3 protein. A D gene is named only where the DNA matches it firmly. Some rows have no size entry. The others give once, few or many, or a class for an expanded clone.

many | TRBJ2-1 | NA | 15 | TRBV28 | TGTGCCAGCAGTTTAGAGGTTGGCTCCTACAATGAGCAGTTCTTC | CASSLEVGSYNEQFF
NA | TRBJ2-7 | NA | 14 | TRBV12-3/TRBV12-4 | TGTGCCAGCAGCCGTCGAGGCTTTTGGGACGAGCAGTACTTC | CASSRRGFWDEQYF
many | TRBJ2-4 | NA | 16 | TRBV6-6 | TGTGCCAGCTCTTCCAGTTCAGGGGCGGACAAAAACATTCAGTACTTC | CASSSSSGADKNIQYF
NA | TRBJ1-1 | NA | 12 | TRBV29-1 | TGCATGGTAATTGGTTGGGGGACTGAAGCTTTCTTT | CMVIGWGTEAFF
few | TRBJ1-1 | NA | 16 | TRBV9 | TGTGCCAGCAGCGTAGTATCCACCGGGGCGAACACTGAAGCTTTCTTT | CASSVVSTGANTEAFF
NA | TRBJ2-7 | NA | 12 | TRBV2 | TGTGCCAGCGGTCAGTTTTCCTACGAGCAGTACTTC | CASGQFSYEQYF
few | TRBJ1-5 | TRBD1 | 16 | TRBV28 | TGTGCCAGCAGGGACGGGACAGACCTCAGCAATCAGCCCCAGCATTTT | CASRDGTDLSNQPQHF
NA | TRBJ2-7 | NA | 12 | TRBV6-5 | TGTGCCAGCAGAAACGGGGGCTACGAGCAGTACTTC | CASRNGGYEQYF
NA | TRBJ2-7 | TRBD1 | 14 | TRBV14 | TGTGCCAGCAGCCAAGCTTTTACAGGGGTCGAGCAGTACTTC | CASSQAFTGVEQYF
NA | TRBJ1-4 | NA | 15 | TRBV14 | TGTGCCAGCAGCCATAACCGGGGGCGGGATGAAAAACTGTTTTTT | CASSHNRGRDEKLFF
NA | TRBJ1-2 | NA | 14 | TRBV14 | TGTGCCAGCAGCCAACCAGGGGACGACTATGGCTACACCTTC | CASSQPGDDYGYTF
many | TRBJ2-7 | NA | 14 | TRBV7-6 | TGTGCCAGCAGCTTAAGGGACGGAACCTACGAGCAGTACTTC | CASSLRDGTYEQYF
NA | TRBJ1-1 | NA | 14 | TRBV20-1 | TGCAGTGCTAGAGAACCGGGGCCGGACACTGAAGCTTTCTTT | CSAREPGPDTEAFF